In this sample, the clone carrying this T cell receptor beta chain turned up a few times. Antigen specificity is unknown. This sample was taken from a study of vaccination and CD4 T cells after COVID-19. Study context: The control cultures got either a CEFX pool, an HIV-1 Nef pool, or no peptide at all.

Treatment defined: approximately 9-day PBMC culture with coronavirus spike peptide pools or control peptides (ViraFEST assay). CD4+ T cells that had been cultured provided DNA sequenced with the Oncomine TCR Beta short-read assay. Genomic DNA was taken out of cultured CD4+ T cells by extraction. TCRdb re-analysed the PCR reads in MiXCR, keeping a single row per CDR3 protein. The table has about 18,000 distinct CDR3 sequences, around 56% seen once. Germline V gene data show CDR1 as SNHLY and CDR2 as FYNNEI. CDR3 length equals 14 residues. J gave up 7 bases and V 1 base, and 6 bases lay outside the gene matches.

The source material was CD4+ T cells from blood, cultured in vitro, sampled before SARS-CoV-2 vaccination. The gene calls are TRBV2 and TRBJ2-5, with 7 bases aligning to TRBD1. The origin of this receptor is a human donor who had recovered from COVID-19. The CDR3 loop is CASSEGDRVGTQYF. DNA of the CDR3: TGTGCCAGCAGTGAAGGAGACAGGGTCGGGACCCAGTACTTC. Together with reference TRBV2 and TRBJ2-5, the CDR3 gives the full variable domain: EPEVTQTPSHQVTQMGQEVILRCVPISNHLYFYWYRQILGQKVEFLVSFYNNEISEKSEIFDDQFSVERPDGSNFTLKIRSTKLEDSAMYFCASSEGDRVGTQYFGPGTRLLVL.